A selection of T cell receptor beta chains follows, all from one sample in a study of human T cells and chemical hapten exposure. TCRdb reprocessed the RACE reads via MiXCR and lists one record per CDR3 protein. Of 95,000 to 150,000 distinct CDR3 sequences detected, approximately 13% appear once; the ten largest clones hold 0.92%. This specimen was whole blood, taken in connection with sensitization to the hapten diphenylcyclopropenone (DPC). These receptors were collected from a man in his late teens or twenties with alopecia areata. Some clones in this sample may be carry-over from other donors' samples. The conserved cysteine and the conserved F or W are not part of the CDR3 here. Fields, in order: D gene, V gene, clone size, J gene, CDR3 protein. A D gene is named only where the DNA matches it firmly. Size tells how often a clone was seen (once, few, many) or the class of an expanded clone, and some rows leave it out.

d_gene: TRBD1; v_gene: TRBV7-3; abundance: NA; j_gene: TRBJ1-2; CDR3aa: ASSPTGDNYGYT
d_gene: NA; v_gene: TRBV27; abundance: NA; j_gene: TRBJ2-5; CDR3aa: ASSLVTGETQY
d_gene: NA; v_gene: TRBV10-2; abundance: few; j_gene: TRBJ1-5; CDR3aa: ASSETPYGGSNQPQH
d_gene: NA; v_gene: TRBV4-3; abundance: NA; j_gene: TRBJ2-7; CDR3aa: ASSPSHSGSYEQY
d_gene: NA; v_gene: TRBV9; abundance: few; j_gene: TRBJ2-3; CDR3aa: ASSGIDTQY
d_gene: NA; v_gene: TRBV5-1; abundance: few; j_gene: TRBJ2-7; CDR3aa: ASSNNRRGQTYEQY
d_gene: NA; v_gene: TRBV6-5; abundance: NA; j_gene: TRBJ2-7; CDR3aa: ASRRGRDEQY
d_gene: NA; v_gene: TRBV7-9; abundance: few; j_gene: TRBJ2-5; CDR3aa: ASSLRNQETQY
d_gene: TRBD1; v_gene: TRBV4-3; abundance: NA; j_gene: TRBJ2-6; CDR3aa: ASSQVRTGASGANVLT
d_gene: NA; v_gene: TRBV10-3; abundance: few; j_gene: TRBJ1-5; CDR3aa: AISESKQGRSNQPQH
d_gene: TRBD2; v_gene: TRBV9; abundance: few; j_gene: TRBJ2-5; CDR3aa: ASSVLGSGAETQY
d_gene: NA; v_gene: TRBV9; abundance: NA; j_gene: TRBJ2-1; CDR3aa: ASSGRPRDRNYNEQF
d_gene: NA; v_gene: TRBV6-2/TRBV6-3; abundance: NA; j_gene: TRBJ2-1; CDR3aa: ASSYLGKLRSNEQF
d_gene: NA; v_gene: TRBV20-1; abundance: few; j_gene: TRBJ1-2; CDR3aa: SARDGDYGYT
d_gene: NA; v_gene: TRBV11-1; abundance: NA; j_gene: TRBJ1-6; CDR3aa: ASSHDSPLH
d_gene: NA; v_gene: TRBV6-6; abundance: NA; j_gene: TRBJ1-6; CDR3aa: ASTNRDSTNSPLH
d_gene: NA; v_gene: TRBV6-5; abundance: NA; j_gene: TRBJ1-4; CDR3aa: ASSRSNGGEKLF
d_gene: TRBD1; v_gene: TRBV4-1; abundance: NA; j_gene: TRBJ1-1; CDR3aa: ASSQGRGQRPNTEAF
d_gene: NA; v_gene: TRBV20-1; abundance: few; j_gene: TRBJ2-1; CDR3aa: SARVGFKGSGEQF
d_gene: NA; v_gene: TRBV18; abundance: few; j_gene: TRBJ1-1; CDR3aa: ASSPRGGTEAF
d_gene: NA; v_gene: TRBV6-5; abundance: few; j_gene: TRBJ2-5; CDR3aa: ASSYSPTSETQY
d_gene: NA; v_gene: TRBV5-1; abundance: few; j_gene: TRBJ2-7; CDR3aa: ASSDRQAGPYEQY
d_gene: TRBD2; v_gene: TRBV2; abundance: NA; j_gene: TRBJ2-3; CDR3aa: ASTRLAGPTDTQY
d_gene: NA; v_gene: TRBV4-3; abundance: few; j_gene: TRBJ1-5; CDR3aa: ASSRVSFNQPQH
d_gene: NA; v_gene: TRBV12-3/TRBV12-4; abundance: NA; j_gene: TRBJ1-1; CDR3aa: ASSPIGFTKNTEAF
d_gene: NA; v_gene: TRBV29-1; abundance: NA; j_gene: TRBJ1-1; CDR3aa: SVVQDTEAF
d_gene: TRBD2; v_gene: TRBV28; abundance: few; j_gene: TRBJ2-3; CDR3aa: ASSFGAGATDTQY
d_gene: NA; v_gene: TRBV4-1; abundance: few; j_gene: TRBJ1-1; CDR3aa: ASSQEKGLNTEAF
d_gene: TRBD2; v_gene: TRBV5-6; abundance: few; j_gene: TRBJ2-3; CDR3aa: ASSLELAGGTDTQY
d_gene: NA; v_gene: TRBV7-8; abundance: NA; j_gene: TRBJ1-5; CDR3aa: ASSVQGSNQPQH
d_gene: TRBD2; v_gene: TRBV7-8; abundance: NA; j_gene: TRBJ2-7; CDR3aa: ASSLARPGTSGVNEQY
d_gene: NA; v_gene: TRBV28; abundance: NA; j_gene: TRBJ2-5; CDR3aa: ASSRVGVGSLETQY
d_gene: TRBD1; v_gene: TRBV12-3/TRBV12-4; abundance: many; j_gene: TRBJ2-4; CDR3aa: ASSLAGTVSDIQY
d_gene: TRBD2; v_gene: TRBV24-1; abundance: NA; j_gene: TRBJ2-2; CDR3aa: ATSDTSGVRELF
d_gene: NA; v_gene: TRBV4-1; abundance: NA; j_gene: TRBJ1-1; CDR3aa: ASSQRLMNTEAF
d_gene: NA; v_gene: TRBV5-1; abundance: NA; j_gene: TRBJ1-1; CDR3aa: ASSLDRNEAF
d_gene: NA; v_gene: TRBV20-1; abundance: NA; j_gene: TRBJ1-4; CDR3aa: SASLHEKLF
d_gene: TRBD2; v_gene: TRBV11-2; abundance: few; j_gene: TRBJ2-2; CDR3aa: ASSPNSRDYSNTGELF
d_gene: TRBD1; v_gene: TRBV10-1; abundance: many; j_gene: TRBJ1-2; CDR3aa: ASSEQGYPAYGYT
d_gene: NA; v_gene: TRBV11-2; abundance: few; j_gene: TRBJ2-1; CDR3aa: ASSLDLAGALNEQF
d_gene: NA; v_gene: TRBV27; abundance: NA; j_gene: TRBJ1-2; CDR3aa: ASTSGLSGYT
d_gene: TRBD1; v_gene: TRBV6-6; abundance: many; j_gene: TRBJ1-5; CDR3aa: ASSVPGQGHQPQH
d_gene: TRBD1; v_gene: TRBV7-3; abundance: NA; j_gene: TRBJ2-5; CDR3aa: ASSPGGLVQETQY
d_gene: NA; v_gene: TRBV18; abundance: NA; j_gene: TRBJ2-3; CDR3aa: ASSPPPRGRGTQY
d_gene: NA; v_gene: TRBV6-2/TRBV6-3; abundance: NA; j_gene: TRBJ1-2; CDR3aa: ASSYSGNYGYT
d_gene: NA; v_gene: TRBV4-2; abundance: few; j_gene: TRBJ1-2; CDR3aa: ASSQARTAANYGYT
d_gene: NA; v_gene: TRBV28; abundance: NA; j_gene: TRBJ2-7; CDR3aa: ASSFLQGAYEQY
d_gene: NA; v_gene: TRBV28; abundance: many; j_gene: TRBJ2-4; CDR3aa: ASRGRRALAKNIQY
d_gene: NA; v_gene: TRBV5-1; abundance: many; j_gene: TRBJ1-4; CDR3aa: ASSLVRATNEKLF